Shown below are 6 T cell receptor beta chains from a single sample sequenced in a study of blood T cell repertoires in COVID-19. Assay used: immunoSEQ multiplex PCR; TCRdb lists only in-frame clones, some missing. Among hundreds of thousands of clones listed, 80% to 95% were seen once. Input material: peripheral blood. The receptors come from a man aged 55 to 69 with COVID-19, enrolled during active disease.

The V call is TRBV10-2, the J call TRBJ1-1; tentatively, D is TRBD1 (5 bases). CDR1 is WSHSY, CDR2 SAAADI, per germline. V lost 8 bases to trimming and J lost 0 bases, with 16 bases between them. The CDR3 has 15 residues. The CDR3 region has the DNA TGCGCCAGCCTTTTCGCGGGACCGGTGAACACTGAAGCTTTCTTT. It encodes CASLFAGPVNTEAFF.

The V call is TRBV6-5, the J call TRBJ2-1, with TRBD2 identical over 9 bases. The CDR3 contains 14 residues. V shed 6 bases, J shed 8 bases, and the junction held 8 bases outside the gene matches. Germline CDR1 and CDR2: MNHEY and SVGAGI. CDR3 DNA sequence: TGTGCCAGCAGAGGAGTAGCGGGGGACCATGAGCAGTTCTTC. This gives the protein CASRGVAGDHEQFF.

The chain has TRBV7-3 and TRBJ2-5; 8 bases map to TRBD2. V shed 8 bases, J shed 4 bases, and the junction held 9 bases outside the gene matches. Germline-derived CDR1 and CDR2 are SGHTA and FQGTGA. The CDR3 runs to 14 residues. CDR3 loop: CASSPGGAGETQYF. CDR3 DNA: TGTGCCAGCTCCCCCGGGGGGGCGGGAGAGACCCAGTACTTC.

The chain links TRBV9 to TRBJ2-3, with 8 positions matching TRBD2. The CDR3 sequence is 16 residues long. Unmatched junction bases numbered 6, after V lost 3 bases and J lost 0 bases. Germline V gene data show CDR1 as SGDLS and CDR2 as YYNGEE. The CDR3 protein is CASSASPSGSTDTQYF. Written as DNA, the CDR3 is TGTGCCAGCAGCGCCAGCCCTAGCGGGAGCACAGATACGCAGTATTTT.

The chain couples TRBV27 to TRBJ2-2; 7 bases line up with TRBD1. The CDR3 is made up of 16 amino acids. CDR1 and CDR2 (germline): MNHEY, SMNVEV (reference sequence). The J segment lost 2 bases and the V segment lost 2 bases, leaving 5 bases of the junction unmatched. CDR3 in amino acids: CASSLGPGGNTGELFF. DNA for the CDR3: TGTGCCAGCAGTTTAGGACCAGGGGGTAACACCGGGGAGCTGTTTTTT.

Concerning this clone: The identical CDR3 is also encoded by other nucleotide sequences in the sample. The rearrangement joins TRBV9 to TRBJ2-1, with D hard to call. CDR1 is SGDLS and CDR2 is YYNGEE in the germline V gene. The CDR3 extends over 15 amino acids. The V gene lost 0 bases and the J gene lost 0 bases, with 7 bases spanning the gap. The CDR3 reads CASSVVGGSYNEQFF. The CDR3, as DNA: TGTGCCAGCAGCGTAGTCGGCGGCTCCTACAATGAGCAGTTCTTC.